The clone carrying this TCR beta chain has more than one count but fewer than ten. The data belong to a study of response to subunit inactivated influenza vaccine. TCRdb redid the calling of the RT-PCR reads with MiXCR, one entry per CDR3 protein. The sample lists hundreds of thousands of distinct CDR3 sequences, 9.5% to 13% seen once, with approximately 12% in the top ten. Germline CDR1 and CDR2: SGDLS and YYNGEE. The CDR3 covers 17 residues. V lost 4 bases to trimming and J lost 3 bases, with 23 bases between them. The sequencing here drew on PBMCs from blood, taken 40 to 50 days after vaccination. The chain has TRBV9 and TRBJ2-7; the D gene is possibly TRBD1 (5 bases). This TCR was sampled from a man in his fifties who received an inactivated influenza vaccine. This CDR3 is CASSPTPGIGHIYEQYF. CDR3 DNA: TGTGCCAGCAGCCCGACCCCAGGGATCGGGCACATCTACGAGCAGTACTTC.